This T cell receptor (beta chain) was identified during a study of blood T cells in healthy people across ages. Study-wide background: Roughly one uniquely barcoded beta molecule per two T cells was captured.

This clonotype was observed at least ten times. The antigen remains undetermined. Overall study findings and caveats: Per-million-T-cell TCR beta diversity fell roughly linearly with age. No conclusive comparison of naive versus antigen-experienced cells was possible with unsorted PBMCs. Strong correlation existed between TCR beta diversity and naive T cell percentage.

A J-beta primer mix and a sample-barcoded 5' primer were used in a second PCR of about 7 to 12 cycles. TCRdb reprocessed the 5' RACE reads with MiXCR, giving one entry per CDR3 protein. The sample carries approximately 680,000 distinct CDR3 sequences, about 30% recorded once. The CDR3 contains 13 residues. The V gene lost 4 bases and the J gene lost 6 bases, with 11 bases spanning the gap. Germline V gene lookup returns CDR1 SEHNR and CDR2 FQNEAQ (reference sequence). Source material: blood. The TCR comes from an elderly woman in good health. This chain joins TRBV7-9 and TRBJ2-3; D remains unclear. This CDR3 reads CASSSFSRDTQYF. DNA for the CDR3: TGTGCCAGCAGCTCGTTCTCCCGCGATACGCAGTATTTT.